This T cell receptor (beta chain) was sequenced for a study of blood T cell repertoires in COVID-19. Study in general: Whether acute or convalescent, the COVID-19 samples came from the United States, Italy and Spain.

Per germline, CDR1 SGDLS and CDR2 YYNGEE. V lost 4 bases to trimming and J lost 9 bases; unmatched junction nucleotides: 13. This CDR3 contains 17 residues. Data came from immunoSEQ multiplex PCR; TCRdb stores just in-frame clones and leaves some out. The table shows fewer than 250,000 clones, with 90% occurring only once. Someone with COVID-19 had been met by exposed participants within 2 weeks before study entry. The sample consisted of PBMCs or T cells enriched from blood (not recorded which). The genes are TRBV9 and TRBJ1-6; 10 nucleotides align to TRBD1. This TCR derives from a man between 25 and 39 years old who had been exposed to COVID-19. CDR3 loop: CASSPLAGTGESSPLHF. The DNA for the CDR3 is TGTGCCAGCAGCCCTCTCGCAGGGACAGGGGAGAGTTCACCCCTCCACTTT.